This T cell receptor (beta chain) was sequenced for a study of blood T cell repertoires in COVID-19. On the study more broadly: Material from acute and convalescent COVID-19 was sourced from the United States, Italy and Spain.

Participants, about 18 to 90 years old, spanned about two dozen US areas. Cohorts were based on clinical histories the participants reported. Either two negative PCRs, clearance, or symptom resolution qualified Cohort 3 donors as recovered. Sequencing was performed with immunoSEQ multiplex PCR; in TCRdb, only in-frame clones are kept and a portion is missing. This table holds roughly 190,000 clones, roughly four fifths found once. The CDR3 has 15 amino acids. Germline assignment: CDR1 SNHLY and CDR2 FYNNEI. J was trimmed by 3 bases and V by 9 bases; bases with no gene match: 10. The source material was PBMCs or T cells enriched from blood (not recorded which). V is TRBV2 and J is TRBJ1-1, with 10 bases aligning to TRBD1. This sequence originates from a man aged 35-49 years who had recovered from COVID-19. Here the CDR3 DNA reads TGTGCCAGGGGAACGAGGGACAGGGGTTACACTGAAGCTTTCTTT. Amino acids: CARGTRDRGYTEAFF.